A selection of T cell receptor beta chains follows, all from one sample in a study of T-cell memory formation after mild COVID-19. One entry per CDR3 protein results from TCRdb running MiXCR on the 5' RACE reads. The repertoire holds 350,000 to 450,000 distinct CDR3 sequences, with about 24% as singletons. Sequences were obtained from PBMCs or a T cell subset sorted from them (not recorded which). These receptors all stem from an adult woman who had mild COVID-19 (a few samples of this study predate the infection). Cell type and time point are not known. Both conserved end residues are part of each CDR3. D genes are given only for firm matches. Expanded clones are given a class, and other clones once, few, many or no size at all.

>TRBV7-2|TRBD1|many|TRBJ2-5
CASSDGGQGTQYF
TGTGCCAGCAGCGATGGGGGACAGGGGACCCAGTACTTC
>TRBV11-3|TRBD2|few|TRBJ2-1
CASSPPPSGRTPEQFF
TGTGCCAGCAGCCCCCCACCTAGCGGGAGGACACCTGAGCAGTTCTTC
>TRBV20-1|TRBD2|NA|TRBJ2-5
CSARPPAGGPAEETQYF
TGCAGTGCTAGACCACCAGCGGGAGGGCCGGCGGAAGAGACCCAGTACTTC
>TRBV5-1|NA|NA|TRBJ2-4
CASSLDAPGPLVF
TGCGCCAGCAGCTTAGATGCCCCGGGCCCTCTCGTCTTC
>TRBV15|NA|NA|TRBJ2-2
CATSGSTGELFF
TGTGCCACCAGCGGTAGTACCGGGGAGCTGTTTTTT
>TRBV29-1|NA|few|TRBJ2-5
CSVELTYQETQYF
TGCAGCGTTGAACTGACTTACCAAGAGACCCAGTACTTC
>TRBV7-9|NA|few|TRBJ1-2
CASSSSRARGDYGYTF
TGTGCCAGCAGCTCCTCCCGGGCCAGAGGAGACTATGGCTACACCTTC
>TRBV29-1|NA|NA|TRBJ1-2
CSAGASYGYTF
TGCAGCGCCGGGGCGAGCTATGGCTACACCTTC
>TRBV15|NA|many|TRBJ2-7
CATSRGSGTEYEQYF
TGTGCCACCAGCAGAGGTTCCGGGACGGAGTACGAGCAGTACTTC
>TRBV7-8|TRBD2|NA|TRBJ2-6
CASSPGLAPGANVLTF
TGTGCCAGCAGCCCCGGACTAGCTCCTGGGGCCAACGTCCTGACTTTC
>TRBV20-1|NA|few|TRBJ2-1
CSARDFGGEQFF
TGCAGTGCTAGAGATTTCGGGGGTGAGCAGTTCTTC
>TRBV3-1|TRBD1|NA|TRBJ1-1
CASSLRTGGTNTEAFF
TGTGCCAGCAGCCTCAGGACAGGGGGCACGAACACTGAAGCTTTCTTT
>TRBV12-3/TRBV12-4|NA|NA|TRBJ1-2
CASREAGAYGYTF
TGTGCCAGCAGAGAAGCCGGGGCCTATGGCTACACCTTC
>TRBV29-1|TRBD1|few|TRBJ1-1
CSVDRDGDTEAFF
TGCAGCGTGGACAGGGATGGGGACACTGAAGCTTTCTTT
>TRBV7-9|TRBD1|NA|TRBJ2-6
CASSSTGDKLANVLTF
TGTGCCAGCAGCTCGACAGGGGATAAGCTGGCCAACGTCCTGACTTTC
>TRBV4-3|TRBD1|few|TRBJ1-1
CASSQGDHFLIPGQLNTEAFF
TGCGCCAGCAGCCAAGGGGATCACTTTCTTATACCGGGACAGCTGAACACTGAAGCTTTCTTT
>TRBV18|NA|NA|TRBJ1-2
CASSTGLSYGYTF
TGTGCCAGCTCTACAGGGCTTTCCTATGGCTACACCTTC
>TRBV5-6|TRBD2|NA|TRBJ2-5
CASSLAVGRGLETQYF
TGTGCCAGCAGCTTGGCTGTCGGGAGGGGGTTGGAGACCCAGTACTTC
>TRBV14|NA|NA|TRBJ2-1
CASSPQGGKTFF
TGTGCCAGCAGCCCTCAGGGAGGAAAAACGTTCTTC
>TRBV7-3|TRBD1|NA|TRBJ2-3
CASSLKGGQDTDTQYF
TGTGCCAGCAGCTTAAAAGGGGGACAGGACACAGATACGCAGTATTTT
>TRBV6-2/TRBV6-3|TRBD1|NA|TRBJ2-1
CASSYSNRQQGSYNEQFF
TGTGCCAGCAGTTATTCAAACCGGCAACAGGGGTCCTACAATGAGCAGTTCTTC
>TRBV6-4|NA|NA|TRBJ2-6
CASSEDGAGANVLTF
TGTGCCAGCAGTGAAGACGGCGCTGGGGCCAACGTCCTGACTTTC
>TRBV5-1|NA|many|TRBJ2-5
CASSLGGTQETQYF
TGCGCCAGCAGCTTGGGCGGGACACAAGAGACCCAGTACTTC
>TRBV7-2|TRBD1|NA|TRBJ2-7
CASSSDRGRYEQYF
TGTGCCAGCAGCTCCGACAGGGGGCGATACGAGCAGTACTTC
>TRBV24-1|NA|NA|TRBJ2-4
CATSEGIAKNIQYF
TGTGCCACCAGTGAAGGAATAGCGAAAAACATTCAGTACTTC
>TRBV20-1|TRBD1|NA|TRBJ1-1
CSASSGGPNTEAFF
TGCAGTGCTAGCTCAGGGGGGCCAAACACTGAAGCTTTCTTT
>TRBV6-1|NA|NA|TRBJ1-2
CASMRGANYGYTF
TGTGCCAGCATGAGGGGAGCTAACTATGGCTACACCTTC
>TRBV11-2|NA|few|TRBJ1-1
CASSLTVPGYPREAFF
TGTGCCAGCAGCTTGACCGTGCCAGGCTACCCCCGTGAAGCTTTCTTT
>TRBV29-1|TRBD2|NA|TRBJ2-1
CSAGGGAVYNEQFF
TGCAGCGCTGGGGGGGGAGCGGTCTACAATGAGCAGTTCTTC
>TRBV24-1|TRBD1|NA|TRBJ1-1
CATSEPTGETEAFF
TGTGCCACCAGTGAACCGACAGGGGAGACTGAAGCTTTCTTT
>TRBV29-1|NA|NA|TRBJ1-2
CSVENWEGQSNLNYGYTF
TGCAGCGTTGAAAATTGGGAAGGACAGTCAAATCTTAACTATGGCTACACCTTC
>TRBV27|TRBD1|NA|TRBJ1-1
CASSTRQGDGEAFF
TGTGCCAGCAGTACAAGACAGGGGGATGGTGAAGCTTTCTTT
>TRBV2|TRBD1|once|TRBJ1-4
CASIQGVTNEKLFF
TGTGCCAGCATTCAGGGGGTCACTAATGAAAAACTGTTTTTT
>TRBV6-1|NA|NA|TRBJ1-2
CASSASDSSNYGYTF
TGTGCCAGCAGTGCTTCGGACAGTTCTAACTATGGCTACACCTTC
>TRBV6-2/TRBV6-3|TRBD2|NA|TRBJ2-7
CASSYEASGTNEQYF
TGTGCCAGCAGTTACGAGGCTAGCGGGACTAACGAGCAGTACTTC
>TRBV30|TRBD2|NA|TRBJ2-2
CAWRRGGGVTGELFF
TGTGCCTGGAGACGGGGCGGGGGTGTCACCGGGGAGCTGTTTTTT
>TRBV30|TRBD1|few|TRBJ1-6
CAWKQGLGSPLHF
TGTGCCTGGAAACAGGGGCTGGGTTCACCCCTCCACTTT
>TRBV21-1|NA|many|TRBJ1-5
CASNQPQHF
TGTGCCAGCAATCAGCCCCAGCATTTT